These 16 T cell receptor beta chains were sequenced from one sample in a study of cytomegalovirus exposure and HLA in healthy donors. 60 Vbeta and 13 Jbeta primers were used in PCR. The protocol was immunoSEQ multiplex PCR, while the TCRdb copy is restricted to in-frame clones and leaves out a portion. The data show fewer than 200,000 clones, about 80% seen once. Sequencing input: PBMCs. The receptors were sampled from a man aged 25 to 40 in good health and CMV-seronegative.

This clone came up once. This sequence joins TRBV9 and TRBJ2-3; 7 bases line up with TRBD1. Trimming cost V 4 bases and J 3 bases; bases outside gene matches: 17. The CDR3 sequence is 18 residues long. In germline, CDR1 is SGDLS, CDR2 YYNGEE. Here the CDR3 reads CASSRNPAVGGGTDTQYF. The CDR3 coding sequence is TGTGCCAGCAGCCGCAACCCGGCGGTAGGGGGCGGTACAGATACGCAGTATTTT. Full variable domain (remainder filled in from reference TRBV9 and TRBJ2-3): DSGVTQTPKHLITATGQRVTLRCSPRSGDLSVYWYQQSLDQGLQFLIQYYNGEERAKGNILERFSAQQFPDLHSELNLSSLELGDSALYFCASSRNPAVGGGTDTQYFGPGTRLTVL.

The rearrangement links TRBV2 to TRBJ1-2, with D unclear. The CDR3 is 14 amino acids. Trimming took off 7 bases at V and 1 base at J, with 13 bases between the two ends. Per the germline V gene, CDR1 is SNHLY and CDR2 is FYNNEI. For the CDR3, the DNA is TGTGCCAGCATCACAGCGGGCCATAACTATGGCTACACCTTC. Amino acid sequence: CASITAGHNYGYTF.

Here the CDR3 reads CASNGQVPFGAFF. CDR3 sequence (DNA): TGTGCCAGCAACGGACAGGTGCCGTTTGGGGCTTTCTTT. The rearrangement links TRBV28 to TRBJ1-1; TRBD1 agrees at 7 bases. V lost 7 bases and J lost 11; bases outside the gene matches: 13. The CDR3 is made up of 13 amino acids. Germline V lookup: CDR1 MDHEN, CDR2 SYDVKM.

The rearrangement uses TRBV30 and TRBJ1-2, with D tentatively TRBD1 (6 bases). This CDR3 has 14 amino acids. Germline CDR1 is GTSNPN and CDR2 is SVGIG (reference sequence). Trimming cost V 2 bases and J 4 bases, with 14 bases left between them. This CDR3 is CAWSPRGAAYGYTF. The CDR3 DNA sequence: TGTGCCTGGAGTCCCCGGGGGGCGGCCTATGGCTACACCTTC.

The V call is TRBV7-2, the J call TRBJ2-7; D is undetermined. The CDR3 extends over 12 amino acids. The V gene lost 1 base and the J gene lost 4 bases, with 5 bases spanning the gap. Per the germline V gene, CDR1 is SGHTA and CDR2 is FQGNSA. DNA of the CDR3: TGTGCCAGCAGCTTAGTCGGTTACGAGCAGTACTTC. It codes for CASSLVGYEQYF.

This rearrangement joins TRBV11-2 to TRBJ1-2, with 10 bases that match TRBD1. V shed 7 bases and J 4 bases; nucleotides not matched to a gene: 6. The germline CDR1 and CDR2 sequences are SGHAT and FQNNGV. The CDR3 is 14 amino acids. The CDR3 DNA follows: TGTGCCAGCACCCGGGACAGGGGATCCTATGGCTACACCTTC. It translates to CASTRDRGSYGYTF.

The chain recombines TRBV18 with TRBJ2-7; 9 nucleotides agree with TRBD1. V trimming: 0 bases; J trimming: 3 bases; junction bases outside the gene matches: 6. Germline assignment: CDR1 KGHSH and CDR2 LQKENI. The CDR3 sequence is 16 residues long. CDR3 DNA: TGTGCCAGCTCACCACCGGGACAGGGTCGGAACTACGAGCAGTACTTC. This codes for CASSPPGQGRNYEQYF.

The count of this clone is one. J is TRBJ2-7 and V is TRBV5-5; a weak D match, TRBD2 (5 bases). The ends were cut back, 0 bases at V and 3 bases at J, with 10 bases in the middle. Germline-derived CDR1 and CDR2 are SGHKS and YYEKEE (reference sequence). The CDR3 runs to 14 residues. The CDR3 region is CASSLVAGHYEQYF. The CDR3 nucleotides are TGTGCCAGCAGCTTGGTTGCGGGCCACTACGAGCAGTACTTC.

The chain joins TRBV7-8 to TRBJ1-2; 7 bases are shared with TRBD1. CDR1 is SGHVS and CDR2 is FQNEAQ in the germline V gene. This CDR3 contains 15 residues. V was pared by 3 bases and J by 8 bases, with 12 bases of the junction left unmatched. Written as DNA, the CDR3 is TGTGCCAGCAGCTTGGACGCGGGACAGTTGGGCGGCTACACCTTC. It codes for CASSLDAGQLGGYTF.

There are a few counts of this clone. This CDR3 reads CASSSGQGSTNEKLFF. CDR3 DNA sequence: TGTGCCAGCAGCTCCGGACAGGGCTCGACTAATGAAAAACTGTTTTTT. V usage is TRBV7-9 and J usage is TRBJ1-4, with 8 bases aligning to TRBD1. Germline V gene data show CDR1 as SEHNR and CDR2 as FQNEAQ (reference sequence). The CDR3 loop spans 16 amino acids. The junction had 6 bases not matched to a gene; V was cut back by 4 bases and J by 2 bases.

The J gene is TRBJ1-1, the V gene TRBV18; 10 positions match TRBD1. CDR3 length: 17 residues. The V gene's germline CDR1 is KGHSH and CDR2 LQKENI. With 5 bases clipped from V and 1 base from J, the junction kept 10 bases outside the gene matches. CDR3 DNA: TGTGCCAGCTCATTGGTTCCGGGACAGGGGCCGAACACTGAAGCTTTCTTT. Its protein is CASSLVPGQGPNTEAFF.

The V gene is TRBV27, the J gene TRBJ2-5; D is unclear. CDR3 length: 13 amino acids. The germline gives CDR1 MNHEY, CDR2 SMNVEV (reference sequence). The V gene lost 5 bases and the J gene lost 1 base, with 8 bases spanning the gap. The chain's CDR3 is CASSPPTQETQYF. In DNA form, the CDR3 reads TGTGCCAGCAGTCCCCCTACCCAAGAGACCCAGTACTTC.

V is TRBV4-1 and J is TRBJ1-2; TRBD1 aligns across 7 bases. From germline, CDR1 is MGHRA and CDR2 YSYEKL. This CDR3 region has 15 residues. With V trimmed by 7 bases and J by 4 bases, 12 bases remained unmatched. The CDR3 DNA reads TGCGCCAGCACGCCCTTGAGAGGGGGCTTCTATGGCTACACCTTC. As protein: CASTPLRGGFYGYTF.

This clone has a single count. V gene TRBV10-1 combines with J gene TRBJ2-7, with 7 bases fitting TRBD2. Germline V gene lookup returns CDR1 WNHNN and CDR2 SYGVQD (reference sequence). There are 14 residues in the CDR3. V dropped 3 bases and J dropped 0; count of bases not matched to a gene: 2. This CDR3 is CASSDGGGSYEQYF. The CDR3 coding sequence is TGCGCCAGCAGTGACGGCGGGGGCTCCTACGAGCAGTACTTC.

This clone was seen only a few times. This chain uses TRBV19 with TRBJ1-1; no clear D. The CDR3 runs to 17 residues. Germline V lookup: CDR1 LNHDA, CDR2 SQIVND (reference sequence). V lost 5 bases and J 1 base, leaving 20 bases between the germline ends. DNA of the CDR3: TGTGCCAGTAGTGCAGCTCGGAGGCGGGGTACGAACACTGAAGCTTTCTTT. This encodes CASSAARRRGTNTEAFF.

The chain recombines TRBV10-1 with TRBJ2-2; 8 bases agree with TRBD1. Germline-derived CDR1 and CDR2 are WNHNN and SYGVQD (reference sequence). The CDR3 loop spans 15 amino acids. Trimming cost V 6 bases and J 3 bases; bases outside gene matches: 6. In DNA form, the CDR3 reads TGCGCCAGCAGCGAAGACAGGGGCTACACCGGGGAGCTGTTTTTT. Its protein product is CASSEDRGYTGELFF.